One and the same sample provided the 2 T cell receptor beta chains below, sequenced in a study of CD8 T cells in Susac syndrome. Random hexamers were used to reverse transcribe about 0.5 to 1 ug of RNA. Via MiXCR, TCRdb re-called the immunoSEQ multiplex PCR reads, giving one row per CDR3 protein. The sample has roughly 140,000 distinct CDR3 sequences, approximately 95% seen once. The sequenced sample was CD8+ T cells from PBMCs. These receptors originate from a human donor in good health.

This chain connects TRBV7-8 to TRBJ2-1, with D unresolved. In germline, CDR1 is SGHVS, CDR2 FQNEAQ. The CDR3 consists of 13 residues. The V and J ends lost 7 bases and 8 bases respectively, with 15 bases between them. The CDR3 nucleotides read TGTGCCAGCACCACGGGTCGGCAGGATGAGCAGTTCTTC. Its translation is CASTTGRQDEQFF.

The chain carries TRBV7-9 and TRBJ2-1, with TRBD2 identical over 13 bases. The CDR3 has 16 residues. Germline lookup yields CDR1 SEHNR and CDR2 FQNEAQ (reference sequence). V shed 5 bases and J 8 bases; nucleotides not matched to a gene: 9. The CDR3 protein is CASSPRTSGRGDEQFF. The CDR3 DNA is TGTGCCAGCAGCCCGAGGACTAGCGGGAGAGGGGATGAGCAGTTCTTC.